This entry is about one T cell receptor (beta chain). Its antigen is not known. There are 15 residues in the CDR3. V lost 5 bases and J lost 9; bases outside the gene matches: 6. Looked up from germline, CDR1 is MNHEY and CDR2 is SVGAGI. The source of the sample is a study of T cell repertoires in cytomegalovirus infection. On the study more broadly: The study used recently identified HLA-C-restricted and well-studied HLA-B-restricted CMV epitopes. Indications came from public TCR beta signatures; they pointed to CMV infection and to a matching HLA type. Study outcomes and limitations: The cumulative frequency of public TCR beta families distinguished individuals who carried CMV together with the relevant HLA. HLA-C-restricted, CMV-specific TCR beta clonotypes were dominant ex vivo.

From the reads, TCRdb called clonotypes with MiXCR, one entry per CDR3 protein. The sample has about 700,000 distinct CDR3 sequences; around 32% are singletons. Sequencing used cultured PBMCs, obtained from culture after CMV antigen stimulation. The sequence was obtained from a human donor in good health (CMV status not recorded). Some clones in this sample may be carry-over from other donors' samples. The chain carries TRBV6-5 and TRBJ2-1; TRBD2 aligns across 14 bases. The CDR3 DNA is TGTGCCAGCAGTGACCGACTAGCGGGAGGGGGTGAGCAGTTCTTC. The encoded protein is CASSDRLAGGGEQFF.